The source of this T cell receptor beta chain is a study of neurological immune-mediated disorders. In this sample, this clonotype turned up many times. Germline V gene data show CDR1 as DFQATT and CDR2 as SNEGSKA (reference sequence). With 1 base clipped from V and 1 base from J, the junction kept 7 bases outside the gene matches. The CDR3 totals 17 residues. TCRdb analysed the 5' RACE reads with MiXCR anew, one entry per CDR3 protein. The table records about 76,000 distinct CDR3 sequences, roughly 18% of them present only once. What was sequenced was PBMCs. This rearrangement joins TRBV20-1 to TRBJ2-1, with 10 positions matching TRBD2. The TCR comes from a woman in her thirties or forties in good health. CDR3 coding DNA: TGCAGTGCTAGAGCGGCTAGCGGGGGCCATTCCTACAATGAGCAGTTCTTC. Translating gives CSARAASGGHSYNEQFF.